This T cell receptor (beta chain) is from a study of blood T cell repertoires in COVID-19. Study context: Sites in the United States, Italy and Spain provided acute and convalescent COVID-19 samples.

V lost 4 bases to trimming and J lost 7 bases, with 17 bases between them. Per germline, CDR1 SNHLY and CDR2 FYNNEI. The CDR3 has 15 residues. Using immunoSEQ multiplex PCR, the repertoire was profiled, and TCRdb retains in-frame clones only, with some absent. In the table there are 450,000 to 600,000 clones, roughly 87% of which are singletons. Sequencing was done on a sample of PBMCs or T cells enriched from blood (not recorded which). V gene TRBV2 combines with J gene TRBJ1-5; perhaps TRBD1 as D (6 bases). The sequence derives from a young woman who had recovered from COVID-19. CDR3 bases: TGTGCCAGCAGTGTACAGGGTAACTCGGGGCAGCCCCAGCATTTT. Translating it yields CASSVQGNSGQPQHF.